This is a list of T cell receptor beta chains from one sample in a study of neoadjuvant anti-PD-1 for oral cavity cancer. Assay: immunoSEQ multiplex PCR; the TCRdb copy retains only in-frame clones and omits some. The sample has about 42,000 clones, 77% seen once. The sequencing used PBMCs, collected after nivolumab (anti-PD-1) treatment. The source of these receptors is a person aged 40 to 85 with oral cavity squamous cell carcinoma. Both conserved end residues are part of each CDR3. The order of the fields is J gene, V gene, D gene, clone size, CDR3 protein, CDR3 DNA. D genes are given only for firm matches. The size of a clone is reported for some rows only, either as once, few or many, or as a class for expanded clones.

j_gene: TRBJ2-1
v_gene: TRBV7-9
d_gene: TRBD1
abundance: -
CDR3aa: CASSLWTGGSYNEQFF
CDR3nt: TGTGCCAGCAGCCTATGGACAGGGGGCTCCTACAATGAGCAGTTCTTC

j_gene: TRBJ2-5
v_gene: TRBV2
d_gene: -
abundance: -
CDR3aa: CASRRLHGDRQETQYF
CDR3nt: TGTGCCAGCAGAAGGCTACATGGAGACCGTCAAGAGACCCAGTACTTC

j_gene: TRBJ2-1
v_gene: TRBV14
d_gene: -
abundance: -
CDR3aa: CASSQRKGSSGHNEQFF
CDR3nt: TGTGCCAGCAGCCAAAGGAAGGGGTCCTCCGGCCACAATGAGCAGTTCTTC

j_gene: TRBJ2-3
v_gene: TRBV6-6
d_gene: -
abundance: -
CDR3aa: CASTQGGFSSTDTQYF
CDR3nt: TGTGCCAGCACCCAAGGAGGATTCTCTAGCACAGATACGCAGTATTTT

j_gene: TRBJ2-7
v_gene: TRBV18
d_gene: -
abundance: once
CDR3aa: CASSPPTESSYEQYF
CDR3nt: TGTGCCAGCTCACCCCCGACAGAAAGCTCCTACGAGCAGTACTTC

j_gene: TRBJ2-3
v_gene: TRBV4-1
d_gene: -
abundance: -
CDR3aa: CASRPLGGTDTQYF
CDR3nt: TGCGCCAGCAGGCCACTAGGGGGCACAGATACGCAGTATTTT

j_gene: TRBJ1-1
v_gene: TRBV10-3
d_gene: TRBD1
abundance: -
CDR3aa: CAISRGGRGGTEAFF
CDR3nt: TGTGCCATCAGTCGTGGGGGCAGGGGGGGCACTGAAGCTTTCTTT

j_gene: TRBJ2-3
v_gene: TRBV15
d_gene: TRBD2
abundance: -
CDR3aa: CATSRGSGGGPDTQYF
CDR3nt: TGTGCCACCAGCAGAGGATCGGGAGGGGGGCCAGATACGCAGTATTTT

j_gene: TRBJ1-2
v_gene: TRBV7-2
d_gene: TRBD1
abundance: few
CDR3aa: CASSLAPDRVGYTF
CDR3nt: TGTGCCAGCAGCTTAGCCCCGGACAGGGTTGGCTACACCTTC

j_gene: TRBJ1-5
v_gene: TRBV6-1
d_gene: TRBD1
abundance: -
CDR3aa: CASSEQISGPGGIQPQHF
CDR3nt: TGTGCCAGCAGTGAACAGATTAGCGGACCAGGGGGCATTCAGCCCCAGCATTTT

j_gene: TRBJ2-1
v_gene: TRBV4-1
d_gene: TRBD2
abundance: -
CDR3aa: CASSHRGGGPWEQFF
CDR3nt: TGCGCCAGCAGCCATCGTGGCGGGGGGCCTTGGGAGCAGTTCTTC

j_gene: TRBJ2-4
v_gene: TRBV7-6
d_gene: -
abundance: few
CDR3aa: CASSLEVEGSIQYF
CDR3nt: TGTGCCAGCAGCTTAGAAGTGGAGGGAAGCATTCAGTACTTC

j_gene: TRBJ2-7
v_gene: TRBV7-9
d_gene: -
abundance: -
CDR3aa: CASSLLFYEQYF
CDR3nt: TGTGCCAGCAGCTTACTTTTCTACGAGCAGTACTTC

j_gene: TRBJ1-1
v_gene: TRBV30
d_gene: -
abundance: -
CDR3aa: CASMLTGNTEAFF
CDR3nt: TGTGCCTCTATGTTGACGGGGAACACTGAAGCTTTCTTT

j_gene: TRBJ2-7
v_gene: TRBV5-1
d_gene: -
abundance: -
CDR3aa: CASSLVQGVDEQYF
CDR3nt: TGCGCCAGCAGCTTGGTGCAGGGAGTAGACGAGCAGTACTTC

j_gene: TRBJ1-1
v_gene: TRBV27
d_gene: -
abundance: -
CDR3aa: CASSTGTAAFTEAFF
CDR3nt: TGTGCCAGCAGTACCGGGACGGCAGCTTTCACTGAAGCTTTCTTT

j_gene: TRBJ1-6
v_gene: TRBV7-2
d_gene: TRBD1
abundance: -
CDR3aa: CASSSQGGGTAYHF
CDR3nt: TGTGCCAGCAGCTCTCAAGGCGGGGGGACAGCCTATCACTTT

j_gene: TRBJ2-2
v_gene: TRBV7-2
d_gene: -
abundance: -
CDR3aa: CASSGGSTNTGELFF
CDR3nt: TGTGCCAGCAGTGGGGGTTCTACTAACACCGGGGAGCTGTTTTTT

j_gene: TRBJ2-5
v_gene: TRBV27
d_gene: TRBD2
abundance: -
CDR3aa: CASSFLGLAVLRGKTQYF
CDR3nt: TGTGCCAGCAGTTTCCTAGGACTAGCGGTGCTGCGAGGGAAGACCCAGTACTTC

j_gene: TRBJ1-1
v_gene: TRBV30
d_gene: -
abundance: -
CDR3aa: CAWSVGAFNTEAFF
CDR3nt: TGTGCCTGGAGTGTAGGGGCGTTTAACACTGAAGCTTTCTTT

j_gene: TRBJ2-2
v_gene: TRBV30
d_gene: -
abundance: -
CDR3aa: CAWSLTHSGGDTGELFF
CDR3nt: TGTGCCTGGAGTCTAACCCACAGCGGAGGGGACACCGGGGAGCTGTTTTTT

j_gene: TRBJ1-2
v_gene: TRBV7-6
d_gene: -
abundance: -
CDR3aa: CASSPRRGGRVYGYTF
CDR3nt: TGTGCCAGCAGCCCCCGACGGGGGGGGCGCGTCTATGGCTACACCTTC

j_gene: TRBJ1-6
v_gene: TRBV5-1
d_gene: -
abundance: -
CDR3aa: CASSLGGSSYNSPLHF
CDR3nt: TGCGCCAGCAGCCTAGGGGGGAGCTCCTATAATTCACCCCTCCACTTT

j_gene: TRBJ2-5
v_gene: TRBV5-1
d_gene: -
abundance: -
CDR3aa: CASRIGQETQYF
CDR3nt: TGCGCCAGCAGAATTGGTCAAGAGACCCAGTACTTC

j_gene: TRBJ2-7
v_gene: TRBV5-1
d_gene: -
abundance: -
CDR3aa: CASSRGFYEQYF
CDR3nt: TGCGCCAGCAGCCGCGGGTTCTACGAGCAGTACTTC

j_gene: TRBJ2-2
v_gene: TRBV5-4
d_gene: -
abundance: -
CDR3aa: CASSPGGGFTTGELFF
CDR3nt: TGTGCCAGCAGCCCTGGGGGCGGGTTTACGACCGGGGAGCTGTTTTTT

j_gene: TRBJ2-3
v_gene: TRBV19
d_gene: TRBD2
abundance: -
CDR3aa: CASSASGRRDTQYF
CDR3nt: TGTGCCAGTAGTGCTAGCGGGAGGAGGGATACGCAGTATTTT

j_gene: TRBJ1-1
v_gene: TRBV15
d_gene: TRBD1
abundance: -
CDR3aa: CAIRSGTGTTEAFF
CDR3nt: TGTGCCATTAGAAGCGGGACAGGGACGACTGAAGCTTTCTTT

j_gene: TRBJ1-1
v_gene: TRBV2
d_gene: -
abundance: few
CDR3aa: CASTRGVNTEAFF
CDR3nt: TGTGCCAGCACCCGAGGGGTGAACACTGAAGCTTTCTTT

j_gene: TRBJ1-1
v_gene: TRBV4-2
d_gene: -
abundance: few
CDR3aa: CASSQRRASGMNTEAFF
CDR3nt: TGTGCCAGCAGCCAAAGGCGCGCCTCGGGTATGAACACTGAAGCTTTCTTT

j_gene: TRBJ2-3
v_gene: TRBV20-1
d_gene: TRBD1
abundance: -
CDR3aa: CSAKQGDTQYF
CDR3nt: TGCAGTGCTAAACAGGGGGATACGCAGTATTTT

j_gene: TRBJ2-2
v_gene: TRBV11-2
d_gene: -
abundance: few
CDR3aa: CASSLDWDPGELFF
CDR3nt: TGTGCCAGCAGCTTAGATTGGGACCCCGGGGAGCTGTTTTTT

j_gene: TRBJ1-4
v_gene: TRBV6-6
d_gene: -
abundance: -
CDR3aa: CASSYSGGLEF
CDR3nt: TGTGCCAGCAGTTACTCAGGAGGGTTAGAATTT

j_gene: TRBJ1-1
v_gene: TRBV10-2
d_gene: -
abundance: -
CDR3aa: CASSVAQGNTEAFF
CDR3nt: TGCGCCAGCAGTGTCGCACAGGGAAATACTGAAGCTTTCTTT

j_gene: TRBJ1-1
v_gene: TRBV5-1
d_gene: TRBD1
abundance: -
CDR3aa: CASSLGTGGLLNTEAFF
CDR3nt: TGCGCCAGCAGCTTAGGTACAGGGGGTTTGTTGAACACTGAAGCTTTCTTT

j_gene: TRBJ2-5
v_gene: TRBV6-1
d_gene: TRBD2
abundance: -
CDR3aa: CASSEGGGQETQYF
CDR3nt: TGTGCCAGCAGTGAAGGCGGGGGCCAAGAGACCCAGTACTTC

j_gene: TRBJ1-6
v_gene: TRBV5-1
d_gene: -
abundance: -
CDR3aa: CASSLEGSPLHF
CDR3nt: TGCGCCAGCAGCTTGGAGGGTTCACCCCTCCACTTT

j_gene: TRBJ1-2
v_gene: TRBV28
d_gene: -
abundance: -
CDR3aa: CASSLTGIYGYTF
CDR3nt: TGTGCCAGCAGTTTAACTGGGATCTATGGCTACACCTTC

j_gene: TRBJ1-1
v_gene: TRBV28
d_gene: -
abundance: few
CDR3aa: CASSLSGYAFF
CDR3nt: TGTGCCAGCAGTTTATCGGGGTATGCTTTCTTT

j_gene: TRBJ2-1
v_gene: TRBV2
d_gene: -
abundance: medium-sized
CDR3aa: CASSEDRRVNEQFF
CDR3nt: TGTGCCAGCAGTGAGGACCGGCGGGTCAATGAGCAGTTCTTC

j_gene: TRBJ1-6
v_gene: TRBV19
d_gene: -
abundance: -
CDR3aa: CASSIGGRRSSPLHF
CDR3nt: TGTGCCAGTAGTATAGGGGGTAGGAGGTCTTCACCCCTCCACTTT

j_gene: TRBJ1-3
v_gene: TRBV7-8
d_gene: -
abundance: once
CDR3aa: CASSSRSSGNTIYF
CDR3nt: TGTGCCAGCAGCTCCCGAAGCTCTGGAAACACCATATATTTT

j_gene: TRBJ1-2
v_gene: TRBV5-5
d_gene: -
abundance: -
CDR3aa: CASSSYYGADYGYTF
CDR3nt: TGTGCCAGCAGCTCGTATTATGGGGCAGACTATGGCTACACCTTC

j_gene: TRBJ1-2
v_gene: TRBV19
d_gene: TRBD1
abundance: many
CDR3aa: CASREVQGANYGYTF
CDR3nt: TGTGCCAGTAGAGAAGTACAGGGGGCCAACTATGGCTACACCTTC

j_gene: TRBJ1-1
v_gene: TRBV11-2
d_gene: -
abundance: -
CDR3aa: CASSPTGTLATEAFF
CDR3nt: TGTGCCAGCAGCCCAACCGGGACCCTGGCCACTGAAGCTTTCTTT

j_gene: TRBJ2-7
v_gene: TRBV7-9
d_gene: TRBD1
abundance: -
CDR3aa: CASSDRGPYEQYF
CDR3nt: TGTGCCAGCAGTGACAGGGGCCCCTACGAGCAGTACTTC